A single T cell receptor (beta chain) is shown here with its context. Its antigen is currently unknown. The entry originates in a study of T cell responses to AZD1222 COVID-19 vaccine. The study, taken as a whole, reports: CD4 TCRs covered the whole spike, strongest at regions 160-218 and 743-854.

Clones were sequenced by immunoSEQ multiplex PCR, and TCRdb holds only the in-frame ones, with some missing. Here the sample spans 150,000 or so clones, 91% being singletons. Sequenced here: peripheral blood, sampled 28 days after the second AZD1222 dose. This receptor was taken from an adult who received the AZD1222 COVID-19 vaccine.

The chain's CDR3 is CASRINLHSPGNTEAFF. The DNA for the CDR3 is TGTGCCAGCAGAATAAACCTCCACAGCCCGGGGAACACTGAAGCTTTCTTT. V usage is TRBV7-2 and J usage is TRBJ1-1; D ambiguous. Germline values: CDR1 SGHTA, CDR2 FQGNSA. The CDR3 is made up of 17 amino acids. Trimming pared 6 bases from V and 1 base from J, leaving 21 bases between.